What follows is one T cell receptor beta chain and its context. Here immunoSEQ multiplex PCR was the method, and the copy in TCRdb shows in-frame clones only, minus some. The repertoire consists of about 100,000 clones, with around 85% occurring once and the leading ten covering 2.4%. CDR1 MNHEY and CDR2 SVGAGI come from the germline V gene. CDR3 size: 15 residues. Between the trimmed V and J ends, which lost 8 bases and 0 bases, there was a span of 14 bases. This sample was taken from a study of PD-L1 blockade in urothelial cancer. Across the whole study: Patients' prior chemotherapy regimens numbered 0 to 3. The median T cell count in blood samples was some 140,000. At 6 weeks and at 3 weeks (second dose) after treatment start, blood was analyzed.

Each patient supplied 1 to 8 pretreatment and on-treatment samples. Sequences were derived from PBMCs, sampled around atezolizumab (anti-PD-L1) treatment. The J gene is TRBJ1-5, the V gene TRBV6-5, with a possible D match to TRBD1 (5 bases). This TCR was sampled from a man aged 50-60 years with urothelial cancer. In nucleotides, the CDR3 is TGTGCCAGCCGGCGAGACAGTTATAGCAATCAGCCCCAGCATTTT. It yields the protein CASRRDSYSNQPQHF.